The T cell receptor (beta chain) described here comes from a study of OX40 agonist ivuxolimab in advanced cancers. About this clone: No antigen is known for it.

J lost 0 bases, V lost 4 bases, and 12 bases had no gene match. Germline V gene sequence: CDR1 SGHTA, CDR2 FQGTGA. This CDR3 region has 19 residues. Broader study findings: Among the lowest levels of clonal expansion were found in partial responders at 0.1-3.0 mg/kg. The mean number of expanded clones was higher in CD8+ T cells than in CD4+. A proportion of nonresponders additionally exhibited low normalized T-cell clonal expansion.

The protocol was immunoSEQ multiplex PCR, while the TCRdb copy is restricted to in-frame clones and leaves out a portion. The sample consists of about 110,000 clones, 75% to 95% of them appearing once. The chain is built from TRBV7-3 and TRBJ2-1; TRBD1 matches 10 bases. The TCR sequence derives from an adult with an advanced solid tumor such as melanoma, head and neck, liver or kidney cancer. Sequenced here: CD4+ or CD8+ T cells sorted from blood, sampled in a trial of the OX40 agonist ivuxolimab. The CDR3 sequence: CASSSTGGASGSSYNEQFF. DNA of the CDR3: TGTGCCAGCAGCTCGACAGGGGGCGCTTCTGGAAGCTCCTACAATGAGCAGTTCTTC.